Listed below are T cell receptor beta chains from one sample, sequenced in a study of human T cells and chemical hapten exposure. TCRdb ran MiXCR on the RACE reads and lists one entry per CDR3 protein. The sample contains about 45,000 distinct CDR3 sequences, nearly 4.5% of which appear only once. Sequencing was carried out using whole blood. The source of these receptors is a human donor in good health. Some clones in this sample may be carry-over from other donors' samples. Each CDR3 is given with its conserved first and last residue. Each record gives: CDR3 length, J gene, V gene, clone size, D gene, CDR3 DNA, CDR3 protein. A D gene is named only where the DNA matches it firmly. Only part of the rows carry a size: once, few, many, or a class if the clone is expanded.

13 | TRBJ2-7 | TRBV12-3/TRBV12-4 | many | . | TGTGCCAGCACCCCCGGGACATTCTACGAGCAGTACTTC | CASTPGTFYEQYF
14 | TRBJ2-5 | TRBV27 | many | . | TGTGCCAGCAGTTTACGGGCGAAACTCGAGACCCAGTACTTC | CASSLRAKLETQYF
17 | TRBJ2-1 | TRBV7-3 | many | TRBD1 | TGTGCCAGCAGCTTAACGTTTACAGGGGGCGCGGACAATGAGCAGTTCTTC | CASSLTFTGGADNEQFF
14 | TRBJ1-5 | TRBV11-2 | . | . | TGTGCCAGCAGCTCTGGACTGAGCAATCAGCCCCAGCATTTT | CASSSGLSNQPQHF
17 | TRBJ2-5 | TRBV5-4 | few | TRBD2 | TGTGCCAGCAGCTTGGAGGGACTAGCGGGAGTTCAAGAGACCCAGTACTTC | CASSLEGLAGVQETQYF
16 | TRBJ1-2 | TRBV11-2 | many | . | TGTGCCAGCAGCTTGGTCGGTAGGCAGACTGACTATGGCTACACCTTC | CASSLVGRQTDYGYTF
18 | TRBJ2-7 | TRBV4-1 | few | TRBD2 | TGCGCCAGCAGCCAAGCCACGTCCGGACTAGCTTATTCCTACGAGCAGTACTTC | CASSQATSGLAYSYEQYF
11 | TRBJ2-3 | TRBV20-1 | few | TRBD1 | TGCAGTGCTCAGGACAGGCTTAAGCAGTATTTT | CSAQDRLKQYF
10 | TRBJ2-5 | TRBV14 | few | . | TGTGCCAGCAGCCAAGACCTGAGGGTCTTC | CASSQDLRVF
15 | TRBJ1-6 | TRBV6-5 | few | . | TGTGCCAGCAGTTACGATGGCAGGCCCAATTCACCCCTCCACTTT | CASSYDGRPNSPLHF
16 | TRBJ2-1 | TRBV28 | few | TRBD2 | TGTGCCAGCAGTTTAGCCACCGGGAGGGGAATCAATGAGCAGTTCTTC | CASSLATGRGINEQFF
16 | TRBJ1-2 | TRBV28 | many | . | TGTGCCAGCAGTTTAGGAGCCGGGGGATCCTACTATGGCTACACCTTC | CASSLGAGGSYYGYTF
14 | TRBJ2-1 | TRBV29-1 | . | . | TGCAGCGTTAAACTAGCAGTGTCTGTCAATGAGCAGTTCTTC | CSVKLAVSVNEQFF
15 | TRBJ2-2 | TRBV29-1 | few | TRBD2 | TGCAGCGTCGAGCTAGCGGGGAAAGGCACCGGGGAGCTGTTTTTT | CSVELAGKGTGELFF
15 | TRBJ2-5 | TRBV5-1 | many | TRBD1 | TGCGCCAGCAGCTTGGGGACAGGGTACCAAGAGACCCAGTACTTC | CASSLGTGYQETQYF
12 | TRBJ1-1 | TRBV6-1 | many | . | TGTGCCTCCCAGTTGGCGCACACTGAAGCTTTCTTT | CASQLAHTEAFF
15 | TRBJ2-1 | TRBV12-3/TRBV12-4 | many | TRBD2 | TGTGCCAGCAGTTATAGCGGGACCCTTTACAATGAGCAGTTCTTC | CASSYSGTLYNEQFF
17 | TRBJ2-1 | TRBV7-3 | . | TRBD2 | TGTGCCAGCAGCTCCGGGACTAGCGAGAGCTCCTACAATGAGCAGTTCTTC | CASSSGTSESSYNEQFF
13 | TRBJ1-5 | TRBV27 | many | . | TGTGCCAGCAGCAGGACAGTATATCAGCCCCAGCATTTT | CASSRTVYQPQHF
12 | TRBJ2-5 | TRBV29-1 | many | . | TGCAGCGTTTCGGAGGTACAAGAGACCCAGTACTTC | CSVSEVQETQYF
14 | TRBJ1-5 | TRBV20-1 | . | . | TGCAGTGCTAGAGACGGGACGGTCAAACAGCCCCAGCATTTT | CSARDGTVKQPQHF
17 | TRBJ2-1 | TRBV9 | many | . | TGTGCCAGCAGCGTAGCAATCAGGGCTAGGGGCGACAATGAGCAGTTCTTC | CASSVAIRARGDNEQFF
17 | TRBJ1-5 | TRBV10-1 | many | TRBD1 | TGCGCCAGCAGGATGATCCGGACAGGGGAGGTCGATTGGCCCCAGCATTTT | CASRMIRTGEVDWPQHF
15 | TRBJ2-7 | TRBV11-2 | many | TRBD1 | TGTGCCAGCAGCCTGGGACAGGGGGACCCCTACGAGCAGTACTTC | CASSLGQGDPYEQYF
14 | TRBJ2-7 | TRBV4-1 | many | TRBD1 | TGCGCCAGTTCTAATCAGGGGGCGGCCTACGAGCAGTACTTC | CASSNQGAAYEQYF
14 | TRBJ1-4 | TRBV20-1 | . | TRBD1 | TGCAGTGCTCCGACAGGGACAACTAATGAAAAACTGTTTTTT | CSAPTGTTNEKLFF
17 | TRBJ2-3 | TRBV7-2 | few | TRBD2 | TGTGCCAGCAGCAAGAGACTAGCCGGGATGGGCACAGATACGCAGTATTTT | CASSKRLAGMGTDTQYF
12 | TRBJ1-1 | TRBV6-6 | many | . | TGTGCCAGCAGTTACGGGGACACTGAAGCTTTCTTT | CASSYGDTEAFF
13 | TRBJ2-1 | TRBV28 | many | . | TGTGCCAGCAGTTTACCCCAGGGCAATGAGCAGTTCTTC | CASSLPQGNEQFF
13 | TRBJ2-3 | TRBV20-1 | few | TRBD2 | TGCAGTGTTCTAGCGGGTAGCACAGATACGCAGTATTTT | CSVLAGSTDTQYF
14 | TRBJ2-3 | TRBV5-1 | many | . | TGCGCCAGCAGCTTGGACAGTTGGCCAGATACGCAGTATTTT | CASSLDSWPDTQYF
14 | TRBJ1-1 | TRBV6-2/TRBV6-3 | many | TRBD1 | TGTGCCAGCAGTTACTGGGGGACAGCTCGTGAAGCTTTCTTT | CASSYWGTAREAFF
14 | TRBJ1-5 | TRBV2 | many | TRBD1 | TGTGCCAGCACTGGACAGGGTTTTAATCAGCCCCAGCATTTT | CASTGQGFNQPQHF
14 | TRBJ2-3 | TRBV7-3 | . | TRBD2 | TGTGCCAGCCGGACAAGCGGGGGGGGAGATACGCAGTATTTT | CASRTSGGGDTQYF
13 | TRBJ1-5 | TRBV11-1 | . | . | TGTGCCAGCAGCATAAACAAGGATCAGCCCCAGCATTTT | CASSINKDQPQHF
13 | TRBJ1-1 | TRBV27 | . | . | TGTGCCAGCAGTACCCTGACAGGCGGCGGAGCTTTCTTT | CASSTLTGGGAFF
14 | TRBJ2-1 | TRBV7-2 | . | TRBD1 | TGTGCCAGCAGCCCTGGACAGGGTAGGGTTGCGGTGTTCTTC | CASSPGQGRVAVFF
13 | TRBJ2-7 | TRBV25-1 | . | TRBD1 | TGTGCCAGCAGCGGACAGGGGCCCTACGAGCAGTACTTC | CASSGQGPYEQYF
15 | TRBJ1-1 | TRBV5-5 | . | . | TGTGCCAGCAGCAGGGATGGACGGGTGAACACTGAAGCTTTCTTT | CASSRDGRVNTEAFF
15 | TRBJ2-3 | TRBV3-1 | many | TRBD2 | TGTGCCAGCAGCCATCGCGGGAGCGCTACTCGGGGGCAGTATTTT | CASSHRGSATRGQYF
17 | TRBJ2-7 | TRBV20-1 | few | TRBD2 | TGCAGTGCTAGAAGGCCCCCTACCGGGACTAGTCCCTACGAGCAGTACTTC | CSARRPPTGTSPYEQYF
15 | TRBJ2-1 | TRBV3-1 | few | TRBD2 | TGTGCCAGCAGCCAAGGACTAGCGGAATACAATGAGCAGTTCTTC | CASSQGLAEYNEQFF
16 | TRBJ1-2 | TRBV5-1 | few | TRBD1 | TGCGCCAGCAGCTTGGCATCGGACAGGCCCTCCTATGGCTACACCTTC | CASSLASDRPSYGYTF
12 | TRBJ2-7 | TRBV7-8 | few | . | TGTGCCAGCAGCTCGGGGGACTCGGCGCAGTACTTC | CASSSGDSAQYF
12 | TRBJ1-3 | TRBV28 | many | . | TGCGCCTACAAGGGAGCTGGAAACACCATATATTTT | CAYKGAGNTIYF
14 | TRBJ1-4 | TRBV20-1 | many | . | TGCAGTGCCAAAAACAGGGAAACTAATGAAAAACTGTTTTTT | CSAKNRETNEKLFF
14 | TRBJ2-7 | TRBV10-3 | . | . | TGTGCCATCAGGAGGGGGGACCCCCCCTACGAGCAGTACTTC | CAIRRGDPPYEQYF
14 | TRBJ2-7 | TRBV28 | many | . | TGTGCCAGCAGTTTAAGGGCAGGGGAGGGCGAGCAGTACTTC | CASSLRAGEGEQYF
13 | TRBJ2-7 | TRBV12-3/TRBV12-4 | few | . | TGTGCCATCCCCATCCGGAGCTCCTACGAGCAGTACTTC | CAIPIRSSYEQYF
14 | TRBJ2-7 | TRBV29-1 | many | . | TGCAGCGTTGGGTCCCCGGGGGGCATATACGAGCAGTACTTC | CSVGSPGGIYEQYF
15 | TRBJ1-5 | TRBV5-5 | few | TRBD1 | TGTGCCAGCAGCGTGGGGACAGGGGGCGAACAGCCCCAGCATTTT | CASSVGTGGEQPQHF
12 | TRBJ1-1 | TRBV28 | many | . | TGTGCCAGCACCATCGGGAACACTGAAGCTTTCTTT | CASTIGNTEAFF
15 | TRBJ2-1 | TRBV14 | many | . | TGTGCCAGCAGCCCGGGACAAAGCTCCTACAATGAGCAGTTCTTC | CASSPGQSSYNEQFF
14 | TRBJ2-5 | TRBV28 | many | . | TGTGCCAGCAGTTCGACATTGGTCCGAGAGACCCAGTACTTC | CASSSTLVRETQYF
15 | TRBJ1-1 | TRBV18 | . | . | TGTGCCAGCTCACCGCGGGACATACTCGGCACTGAAGCTTTCTTT | CASSPRDILGTEAFF